The 27 T cell receptor beta chains below were found in one sample sequenced in a study of PD-1 blockade in classical Hodgkin lymphoma. The assay was immunoSEQ multiplex PCR, and TCRdb's table has in-frame clones only and misses some. The table lists some 96,000 clones, approximately 80% of them singletons. In every patient, relapse followed autologous stem cell transplantation, while exposure to brentuximab vedotin differed. The sequencing used peripheral blood mononuclear cells (PBMCs), collected before the second cycle of nivolumab. The receptors come from a human donor with classical Hodgkin lymphoma.

The chain couples TRBV2 to TRBJ2-3; TRBD1 or TRBD2 may be the D gene (5 bases each). CDR1 SNHLY and CDR2 FYNNEI come from the germline V gene. This CDR3 is 15 amino acids long. V lost 8 bases and J 0 bases, leaving 15 bases between the germline ends. CDR3 amino acids: CASEVGTTSTDTQYF. Written as DNA, the CDR3 is TGTGCCAGCGAGGTGGGGACGACTAGCACAGATACGCAGTATTTT.

This clone appeared a few times. This chain uses TRBV7-9 with TRBJ2-2, with TRBD2 matching 15 bases. Germline CDR1 is SEHNR and CDR2 is FQNEAQ (reference sequence). CDR3 length equals 16 residues. J gave up 6 bases and V 4 bases, and 3 bases lay outside the gene matches. CDR3 sequence: CASSSRTSGRAGELFF. The CDR3 nucleotides are TGTGCCAGCAGCTCAAGGACTAGCGGGAGGGCCGGGGAGCTGTTTTTT.

The rearrangement uses TRBV28 and TRBJ1-2; D is perhaps TRBD1 (5 bases). This CDR3 has 14 amino acids. Germline CDR1 reads MDHEN; CDR2 reads SYDVKM. Trimming shortened V by 3 bases and J by 8 bases, and 16 bases separated the two germline ends. DNA for the CDR3: TGTGCCAGCAGTTTGGTACGAGGGGCGGGCGGCTACACCTTC. It translates to CASSLVRGAGGYTF.

This chain joins TRBV4-1 and TRBJ2-1; TRBD1 matches at 10 bases. The CDR3 runs to 14 residues. After removal of 3 bases from V and 14 bases from J, the junction contained 10 bases not matched to a gene. CDR1 and CDR2 from the germline V gene are MGHRA and YSYEKL. The CDR3 coding sequence is TGCGCCAGCAGCCAGCCCGGGACAGGGGATGGAAAGTTCTTC. Protein product: CASSQPGTGDGKFF.

The rearrangement joins TRBV7-2 to TRBJ2-2; unclear D gene. This CDR3 has 16 amino acids. Looked up from germline, CDR1 is SGHTA and CDR2 is FQGNSA. V lost 2 bases to trimming and J lost 1 base, with 11 bases between them. CDR3 in DNA: TGTGCCAGCAGCTTACGTGGCGGCCTGAACACCGGGGAGCTGTTTTTT. As protein: CASSLRGGLNTGELFF.

The chain links TRBV30 to TRBJ2-7, with TRBD2 matching 8 bases. Looked up from germline, CDR1 is GTSNPN and CDR2 is SVGIG (reference sequence). V gave up 1 base and J gave up 5 bases; unmatched junction bases: 7. The CDR3 is 14 amino acids. The DNA for the CDR3 is TGTGCCTGGAGTGGCGGCGGGAGGAGGGACGAGCAGTACTTC. Amino acid sequence: CAWSGGGRRDEQYF.

This chain joins TRBV6-5 and TRBJ1-1; tentative D call: TRBD1 (5 bases). Germline lookup yields CDR1 MNHEY and CDR2 SVGAGI. This CDR3 region has 13 residues. V lost 5 bases to trimming and J lost 4 bases, with 11 bases between them. CDR3 DNA: TGTGCCAGCAGTACCACAGGATTCACTGAAGCTTTCTTT. As protein: CASSTTGFTEAFF.

This clone has a single count. The rearrangement joins TRBV5-6 to TRBJ1-5; tentative D call: TRBD1 (6 bases). Germline V CDR1 and CDR2: SGHDT, YYEEEE. The CDR3 consists of 15 residues. V was clipped by 5 bases and J by 0 bases, with 12 bases between them. As DNA, the CDR3 is TGTGCCAGCAGTTTTGCAGGGGATAGCAATCAGCCCCAGCATTTT. Protein sequence: CASSFAGDSNQPQHF. The full variable domain, its missing parts supplied by reference TRBV5-6 and TRBJ1-5, is DAGVTQSPTHLIKTRGQQVTLRCSPKSGHDTVSWYQQALGQGPQFIFQYYEEEERQRGNFPDRFSGHQFPNYSSELNVNALLLGDSALYLCASSFAGDSNQPQHFGDGTRLSIL.

The chain joins TRBV5-1 to TRBJ2-5; the match to TRBD1 covers 8 bases. The CDR3 extends over 13 amino acids. CDR1 and CDR2 (germline): SGHRS, YFSETQ. J was trimmed by 4 bases and V by 4 bases; bases with no gene match: 3. The CDR3 coding sequence is TGCGCCAGCAGCCCCGACAGGGGAGAGACCCAGTACTTC. This codes for CASSPDRGETQYF.

The V and J genes are TRBV5-8 and TRBJ2-1; D is unresolved. The CDR3 is 12 amino acids. V shed 0 bases and J shed 9 bases, with 7 bases lying between them. Germline V lookup: CDR1 SGHTS, CDR2 YDEGEE. CDR3 DNA: TGTGCCAGCAGCTTGGGGCGTGCTGAGCAGTTCTTC. This sequence encodes CASSLGRAEQFF.

The chain carries TRBV5-1 and TRBJ2-7; 9 nucleotides agree with TRBD2. The germline V gene has CDR1 SGHRS and CDR2 YFSETQ. V lost 5 bases, J lost 1 base, and 7 bases stayed unmatched. This CDR3 is built from 15 residues. As DNA, the CDR3 is TGCGCCAGCAGGGCGACTAGCGGAGGGTCCTACGAGCAGTACTTC. It encodes CASRATSGGSYEQYF.

The chain is built from TRBV7-9 and TRBJ1-2; the D gene is possibly TRBD1 (5 bases). Between the trimmed V and J ends, which lost 1 base and 9 bases, there was a span of 9 bases. There are 12 residues in the CDR3. Germline V gene data show CDR1 as SEHNR and CDR2 as FQNEAQ (reference sequence). This CDR3 reads CASSLGGASYTF. The CDR3, as DNA: TGTGCCAGCAGCTTAGGCGGGGCCAGCTACACCTTC. Full variable domain (outside the CDR3, taken from reference TRBV7-9 and TRBJ1-2): DTGVSQNPRHKITKRGQNVTFRCDPISEHNRLYWYRQTLGQGPEFLTYFQNEAQLEKSRLLSDRFSAERPKGSFSTLEIQRTEQGDSAMYLCASSLGGASYTFGSGTRLTVV.

This clone was found once. The chain uses TRBV19 and TRBJ2-1; D unresolved. With 3 bases removed from V and 8 bases from J, the gap between germline ends came to 14 bases. The germline V gene has CDR1 LNHDA and CDR2 SQIVND (reference sequence). CDR3 size: 14 residues. The CDR3 DNA reads TGTGCCAGTAGTATGGACCCGGTAGTAGATGAGCAGTTCTTC. Protein product: CASSMDPVVDEQFF.

This chain connects TRBV28 to TRBJ1-1; the D is unclear. V gave up 3 bases and J gave up 10 bases, with 9 bases separating them. This CDR3 has 11 amino acids. Germline values: CDR1 MDHEN, CDR2 SYDVKM. The CDR3 loop reads CASSLERRAFF. As DNA, the CDR3 is TGTGCCAGCAGTTTGGAAAGGAGAGCTTTCTTT.

This clone was seen just once. This chain connects TRBV19 to TRBJ1-5; D unresolved. V was clipped by 3 bases and J by 7 bases, with 10 bases between them. Germline lookup yields CDR1 LNHDA and CDR2 SQIVND (reference sequence). This CDR3 has 13 amino acids. CDR3 coding DNA: TGTGCCAGTAGTATCGGATGGGGACAGCCCCAGCATTTT. Amino acid sequence: CASSIGWGQPQHF. Filled out from reference TRBV19 and TRBJ1-5, the complete variable domain reads DGGITQSPKYLFRKEGQNVTLSCEQNLNHDAMYWYRQDPGQGLRLIYYSQIVNDFQKGDIAEGYSVSREKKESFPLTVTSAQKNPTAFYLCASSIGWGQPQHFGDGTRLSIL.

The chain links TRBV7-9 to TRBJ1-3, with 9 bases aligning to TRBD1. V lost 6 bases, J lost 8 bases, and 11 bases stayed unmatched. This CDR3 has 15 amino acids. The germline V gene encodes CDR1 SEHNR and CDR2 FQNEAQ (reference sequence). CDR3 region: CASRADRGASDTIYF. The CDR3 DNA reads as TGTGCCAGCAGGGCTGACAGGGGGGCCTCAGACACCATATATTTT. Using reference TRBV7-9 and TRBJ1-3 for the parts outside the CDR3, the full variable domain is DTGVSQNPRHKITKRGQNVTFRCDPISEHNRLYWYRQTLGQGPEFLTYFQNEAQLEKSRLLSDRFSAERPKGSFSTLEIQRTEQGDSAMYLCASRADRGASDTIYFGEGSWLTVV.

This chain links TRBV7-2 with TRBJ2-1; 7 bases map to TRBD2. Germline V lookup: CDR1 SGHTA, CDR2 FQGNSA. The CDR3 runs to 15 residues. The ends lost 5 bases at V and 5 bases at J; junction bases unmatched: 9. The DNA of the CDR3 is TGTGCCAGCAGCATCTTGGGAGCGGGAAACAATGAGCAGTTCTTC. The encoded protein is CASSILGAGNNEQFF.

This sequence joins TRBV7-9 and TRBJ2-3, with D possibly called TRBD1 or TRBD2 (5 bases each). V shed 7 bases and J shed 2 bases, with 19 bases lying between them. Germline V CDR1 and CDR2: SEHNR, FQNEAQ (reference sequence). This CDR3 is 16 amino acids long. The CDR3, as DNA: TGTGCCAGCACCCCGGCCCGGGACGGGCCCACAGATACGCAGTATTTT. It translates to CASTPARDGPTDTQYF.

V usage is TRBV6-1 and J usage is TRBJ2-3; 8 bases line up with TRBD1. This CDR3 is built from 18 residues. The V segment lost 4 bases and the J segment 4 bases; nucleotides outside the gene matches: 16. Germline V CDR1 and CDR2: MNHNS, SASEGT. The CDR3 bases are TGTGCCAGCAGTGGGCGGACAGGGCTGGGGAGTCATGCAGATACGCAGTATTTT. Protein product: CASSGRTGLGSHADTQYF.

The rearrangement joins TRBV7-2 to TRBJ2-3, with D unclear. The length of the CDR3 is 11 residues. Germline CDR1 is SGHTA and CDR2 is FQGNSA. V was cut by 6 bases and J by 5 bases, with 6 bases left in between. The DNA for the CDR3 is TGTGCCAGCAGTCCGTTAGATACGCAGTATTTT. Translated, it gives CASSPLDTQYF.

The chain links TRBV5-5 to TRBJ2-7, with 8 bases lining up with TRBD2. CDR1 and CDR2 (germline): SGHKS, YYEKEE (reference sequence). The ends lost 4 bases at V and 0 bases at J; junction bases unmatched: 6. The CDR3 extends over 15 amino acids. The CDR3 protein is CASSRGGQSSYEQYF. The CDR3 DNA follows: TGTGCCAGCAGCCGGGGGGGCCAGAGCTCCTACGAGCAGTACTTC.

The rearrangement links TRBV7-3 to TRBJ2-3; maybe TRBD1 (6 bases). The CDR3 runs to 15 residues. V was shortened by 5 bases and J by 6 bases, with 18 bases between the two germline ends. Germline V gives CDR1 SGHTA, CDR2 FQGTGA. The CDR3 sequence: CASSPRAGVLDTQYF. The DNA of the CDR3 is TGTGCCAGCAGCCCTCGGGCAGGGGTATTGGATACGCAGTATTTT.

Only a few counts were recorded for this clone. The chain uses TRBV5-1 and TRBJ2-1, with TRBD2 matching over 7 bases. V shed 4 bases and J 3 bases; nucleotides not matched to a gene: 10. This CDR3 has 16 residues. In germline, CDR1 is SGHRS, CDR2 YFSETQ. The CDR3 sequence: CASSPRLAEDYNEQFF. CDR3 coding DNA: TGCGCCAGCAGCCCCCGGCTAGCGGAAGACTACAATGAGCAGTTCTTC.

This clone was counted a single time. This chain connects TRBV12-2 to TRBJ2-3; TRBD2 is the table's D call and was not checked against the DNA. TRBV12-2 is flagged as a pseudogene. CDR3 length equals 17 residues. CDR3 in amino acids: CASRLDFSGRAGDTQYF. The CDR3 DNA reads TGTGCAAGTCGCTTAGACTTTAGCGGGAGGGCCGGAGATACGCAGTATTTT.

The chain is built from TRBV7-3 and TRBJ2-3, with 9 bases lining up with TRBD2. Germline V CDR1 and CDR2: SGHTA, FQGTGA. CDR3 length: 17 residues. The V and J ends lost 1 base and 5 bases, in that order; junction bases with no gene match: 10. The CDR3 DNA reads as TGTGCCAGCAGCTTAAAGGGGACTAGCTCTTCGGGAGATACGCAGTATTTT. Its translation: CASSLKGTSSSGDTQYF.

V gene TRBV19 combines with J gene TRBJ2-1; D not certain. The V end was cut by 2 bases, the J end by 4 bases, with 6 bases between. Germline CDR1 and CDR2: LNHDA and SQIVND (reference sequence). CDR3 length: 13 residues. Here the CDR3 DNA reads TGTGCCAGTAGTATAAGTATTTACAATGAGCAGTTCTTC. Its translation: CASSISIYNEQFF.

A word on this clone: Other DNA sequences in this specimen translate into the identical CDR3. The chain carries TRBV2 and TRBJ2-2; D possibly corresponds to TRBD1 (6 bases). The germline CDR1 and CDR2 sequences are SNHLY and FYNNEI. The ends were cut back, 10 bases at V and 2 bases at J, with 17 bases in the middle. This CDR3 comprises 15 residues. The CDR3: CATPRGSLNTGELFF. Written as DNA, the CDR3 is TGTGCCACCCCCAGGGGTAGCCTAAACACCGGGGAGCTGTTTTTT.